These T cell receptor beta chains were read from a single sample in a study of cytomegalovirus exposure and HLA in healthy donors. Libraries were prepared by immunoSEQ multiplex PCR; TCRdb keeps only in-frame clonotypes and omits some of them. Found here are more than 150,000 clones, around 80% of them singletons; the top ten hold around 1.4%. The sequencing sample was made of PBMCs. Every receptor here comes from a girl between 10 and 17 years old in good health and CMV-seropositive. Both conserved end residues are trimmed from each CDR3.

J,V,CDR3
TRBJ1-2,TRBV6-5,ASSYSGTGFGYT
TRBJ2-5,TRBV7-9,ASSFHGLQETQY
TRBJ2-3,TRBV6-1,ASSDAQGTDTQY
TRBJ1-2,TRBV4-2,ASSQVQGEYGYT
TRBJ2-7,TRBV5-4,ASSSLRTGVDEQY
TRBJ1-4,TRBV30,ARGLGGEKLF
TRBJ2-5,TRBV9,ASSTRIRGHETQY
TRBJ2-6,TRBV6-5,ASKPTGPGANVLT
TRBJ2-2,TRBV11-2,ASRGTVNTGELF
TRBJ2-7,TRBV4-1,TSSQAPQGDISYEQY
TRBJ1-4,TRBV5-5,ASSSIHEKLF
TRBJ2-7,TRBV6-5,ASSREGTGSYEQY
TRBJ2-7,TRBV25-1,ASNKTTVKAYEQY
TRBJ1-5,TRBV12-5,ASGLGGYSKNQPQH
TRBJ2-5,TRBV29-1,SVHRAPGAQY
TRBJ2-7,TRBV6-1,ASRGRFFSYEQY
TRBJ1-5,TRBV6-6,ASSYPGTDYQPQH
TRBJ2-5,TRBV7-6,ASSFSYGTSQETQY
TRBJ2-5,TRBV7-8,ASSLAQETQY
TRBJ1-2,TRBV2,ASSPGQGNTGYT
TRBJ1-1,TRBV18,ASSPVDKNTEAF
TRBJ1-4,TRBV6-6,ASSGHGTGDLKLF
TRBJ2-7,TRBV6-1,ASSTGQTYEQY
TRBJ2-1,TRBV5-6,ASSLGLASSYNEQF
TRBJ1-1,TRBV7-9,ASRTGTGSTEAF
TRBJ2-7,TRBV30,AWSVQVLSYEQY
TRBJ2-3,TRBV29-1,SGWYSGGSTDTQY
TRBJ1-2,TRBV6-5,ASSRTEATNYGYT
TRBJ2-4,TRBV19,ASSPITNGDIQY
TRBJ2-5,TRBV7-8,ASSTLTGQY
TRBJ2-2,TRBV2,ASSVEGAQTGELF
TRBJ1-2,TRBV7-9,ASSPQGYGYT
TRBJ1-2,TRBV7-8,ASSSGQTLNYGYT
TRBJ1-4,TRBV25-1,ASTPGQGVEKLF
TRBJ2-7,TRBV18,ASSPPGTSYEQY
TRBJ2-5,TRBV30,AWDPSGRKTQY
TRBJ1-5,TRBV6-5,ASSYSIGGQPQH
TRBJ1-5,TRBV14,ASSPRQGGNQPQH
TRBJ2-7,TRBV27,ASSLSIWGRGYEQY
TRBJ2-7,TRBV30,AWSDRESSEQY
TRBJ1-5,TRBV27,ASSSTGTGGQPQH
TRBJ1-1,TRBV19,ASSIGSTEAF
TRBJ2-7,TRBV2,ASSSPTGQVEAEQY
TRBJ2-7,TRBV11-2,ASSLSPGYEQY
TRBJ2-1,TRBV7-9,ASSQATEKRNEQF
TRBJ2-5,TRBV5-1,ASSSGTGQETQY
TRBJ2-1,TRBV29-1,SVEVSSRFNEQF
TRBJ2-7,TRBV13,ASSLTPGASGRAAYEQY
TRBJ1-1,TRBV30,AWSGGKNTEAF
TRBJ2-1,TRBV29-1,SATAQTGKSYNEQF
TRBJ2-1,TRBV5-6,ASSDLTGRTSWGYNEQF
TRBJ2-4,TRBV15,ATSPRGRGWGAKNIQY
TRBJ2-1,TRBV15,ATSRDRGQGARDEQF
TRBJ1-1,TRBV5-1,ASSTYRVGTEAF
TRBJ1-1,TRBV4-1,ASSPWDRSFEAF
TRBJ2-6,TRBV5-1,ASSLSTKPSSGANVLT
TRBJ2-3,TRBV25-1,ASSEYLAGEEDTQY
TRBJ2-7,TRBV19,ASSKGGELYEQY
TRBJ2-7,TRBV6-5,ASSLRGRGYEQY